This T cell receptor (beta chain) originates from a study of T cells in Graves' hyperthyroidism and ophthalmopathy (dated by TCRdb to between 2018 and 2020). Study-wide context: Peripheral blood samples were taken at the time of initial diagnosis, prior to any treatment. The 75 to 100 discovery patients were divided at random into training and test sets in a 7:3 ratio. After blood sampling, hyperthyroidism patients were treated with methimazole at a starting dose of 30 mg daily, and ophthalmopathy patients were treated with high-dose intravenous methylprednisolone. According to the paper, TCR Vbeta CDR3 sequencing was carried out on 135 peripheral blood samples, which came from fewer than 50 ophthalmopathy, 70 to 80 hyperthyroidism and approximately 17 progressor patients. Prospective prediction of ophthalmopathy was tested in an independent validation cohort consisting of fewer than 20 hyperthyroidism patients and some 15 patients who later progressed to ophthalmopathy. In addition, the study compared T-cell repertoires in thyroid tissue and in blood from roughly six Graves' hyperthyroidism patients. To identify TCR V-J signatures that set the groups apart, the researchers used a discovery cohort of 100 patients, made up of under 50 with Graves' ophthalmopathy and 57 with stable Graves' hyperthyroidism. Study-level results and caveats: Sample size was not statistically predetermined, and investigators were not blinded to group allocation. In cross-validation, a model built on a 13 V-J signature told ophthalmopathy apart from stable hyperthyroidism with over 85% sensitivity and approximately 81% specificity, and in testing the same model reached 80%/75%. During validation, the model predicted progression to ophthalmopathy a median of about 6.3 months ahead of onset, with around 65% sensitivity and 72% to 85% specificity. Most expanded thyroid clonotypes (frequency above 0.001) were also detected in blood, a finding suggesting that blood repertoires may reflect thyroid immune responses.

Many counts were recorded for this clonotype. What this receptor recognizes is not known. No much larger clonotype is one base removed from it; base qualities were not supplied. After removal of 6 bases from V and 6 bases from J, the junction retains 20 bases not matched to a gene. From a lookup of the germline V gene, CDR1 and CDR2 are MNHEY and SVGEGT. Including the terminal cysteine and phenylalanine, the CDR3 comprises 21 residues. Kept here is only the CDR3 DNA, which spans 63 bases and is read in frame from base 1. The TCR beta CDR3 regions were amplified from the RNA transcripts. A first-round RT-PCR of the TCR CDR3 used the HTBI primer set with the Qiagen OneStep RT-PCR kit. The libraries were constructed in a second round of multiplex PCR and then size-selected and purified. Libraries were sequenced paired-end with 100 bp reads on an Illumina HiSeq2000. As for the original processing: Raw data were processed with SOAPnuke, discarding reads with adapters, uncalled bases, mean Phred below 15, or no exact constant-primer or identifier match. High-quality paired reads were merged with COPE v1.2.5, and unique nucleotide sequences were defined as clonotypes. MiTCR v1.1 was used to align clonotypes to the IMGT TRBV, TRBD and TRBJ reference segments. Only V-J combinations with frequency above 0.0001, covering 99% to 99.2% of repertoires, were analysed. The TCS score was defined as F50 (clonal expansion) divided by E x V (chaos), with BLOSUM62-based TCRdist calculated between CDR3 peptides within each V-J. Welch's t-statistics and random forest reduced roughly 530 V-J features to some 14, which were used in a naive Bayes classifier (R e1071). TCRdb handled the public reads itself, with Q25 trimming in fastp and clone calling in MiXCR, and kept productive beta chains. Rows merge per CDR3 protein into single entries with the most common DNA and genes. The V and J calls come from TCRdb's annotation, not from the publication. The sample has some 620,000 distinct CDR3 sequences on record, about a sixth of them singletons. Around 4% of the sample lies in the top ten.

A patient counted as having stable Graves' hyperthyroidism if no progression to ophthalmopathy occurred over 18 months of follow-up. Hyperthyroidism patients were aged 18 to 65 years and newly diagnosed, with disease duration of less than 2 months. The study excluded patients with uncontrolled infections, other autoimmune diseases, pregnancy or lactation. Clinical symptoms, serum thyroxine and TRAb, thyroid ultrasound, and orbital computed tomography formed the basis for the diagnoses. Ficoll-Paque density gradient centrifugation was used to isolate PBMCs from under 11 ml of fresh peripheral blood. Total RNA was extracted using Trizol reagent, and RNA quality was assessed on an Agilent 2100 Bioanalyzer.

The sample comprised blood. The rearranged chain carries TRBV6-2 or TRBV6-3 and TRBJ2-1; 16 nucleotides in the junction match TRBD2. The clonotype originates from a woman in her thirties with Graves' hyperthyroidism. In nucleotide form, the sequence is TGTGCCAGCAGACCGGGACTAGCGGGAGGGCGTTTCCAAACTGAGCCCAATGAGCAGTTCTTC. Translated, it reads CASRPGLAGGRFQTEPNEQFF.